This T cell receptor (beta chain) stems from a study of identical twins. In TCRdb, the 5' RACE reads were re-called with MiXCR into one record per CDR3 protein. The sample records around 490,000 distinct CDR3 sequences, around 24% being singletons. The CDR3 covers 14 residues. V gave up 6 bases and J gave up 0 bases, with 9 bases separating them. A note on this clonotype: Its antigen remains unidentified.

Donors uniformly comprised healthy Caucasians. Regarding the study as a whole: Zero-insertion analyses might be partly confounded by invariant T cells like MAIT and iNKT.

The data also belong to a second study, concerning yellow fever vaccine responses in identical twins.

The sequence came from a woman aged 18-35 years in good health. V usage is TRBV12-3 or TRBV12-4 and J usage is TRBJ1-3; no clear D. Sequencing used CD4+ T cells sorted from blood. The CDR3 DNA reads TGTGCCAGCAGAAAGGGCCTCTCTGGAAACACCATATATTTT. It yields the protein CASRKGLSGNTIYF.